This TCR beta chain was sequenced for a study of blood T cell repertoires in COVID-19. Overall study: Samples taken during acute and convalescent COVID-19 were collected in the United States, Italy and Spain. Nucleic acid was either cDNA or gDNA, and it came from T cells, B-cell-depleted T cells, or PBMCs.

Under the authors' procedure: Reference gene primer amplification yielded estimated nucleated cell counts. Clones were read by immunoSEQ multiplex PCR, and TCRdb kept only the in-frame ones, dropping some. D and trimming come from the DNA, and the V and J calls and clone size come from that table. The top ten hold 15% to 20% of the sample, which has tens of thousands of clones, 80% seen once. V shed 1 base, J shed 7 bases, and the junction held 15 bases outside the gene matches. Germline CDR1 reads SGHTA; CDR2 reads FQGNSA. The CDR3 totals 18 residues. This sequence joins TRBV7-2 and TRBJ2-2; 7 bases are a match to TRBD1. Sample: peripheral blood. The receptor's source is a man aged 70-80 years with acute or convalescent COVID-19. The CDR3 protein is CASSLEVRQGLKDGELFF. DNA for the CDR3: TGTGCCAGCAGCTTAGAAGTGAGACAGGGCCTGAAGGACGGGGAGCTGTTTTTT.